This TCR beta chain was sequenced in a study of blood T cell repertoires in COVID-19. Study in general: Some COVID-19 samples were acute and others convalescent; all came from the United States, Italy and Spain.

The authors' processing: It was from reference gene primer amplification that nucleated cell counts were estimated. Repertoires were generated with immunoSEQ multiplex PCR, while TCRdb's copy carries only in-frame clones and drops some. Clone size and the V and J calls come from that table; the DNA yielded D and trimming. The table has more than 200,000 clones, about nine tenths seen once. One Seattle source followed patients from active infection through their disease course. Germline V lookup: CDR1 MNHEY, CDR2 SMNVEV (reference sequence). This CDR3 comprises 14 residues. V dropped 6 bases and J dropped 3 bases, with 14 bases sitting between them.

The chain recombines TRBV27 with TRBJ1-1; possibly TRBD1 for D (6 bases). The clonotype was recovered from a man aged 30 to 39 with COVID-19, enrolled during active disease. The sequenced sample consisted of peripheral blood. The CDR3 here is CASRPGTFHTEAFF. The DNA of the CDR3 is TGTGCCAGCAGACCCGGGACATTTCACACTGAAGCTTTCTTT.